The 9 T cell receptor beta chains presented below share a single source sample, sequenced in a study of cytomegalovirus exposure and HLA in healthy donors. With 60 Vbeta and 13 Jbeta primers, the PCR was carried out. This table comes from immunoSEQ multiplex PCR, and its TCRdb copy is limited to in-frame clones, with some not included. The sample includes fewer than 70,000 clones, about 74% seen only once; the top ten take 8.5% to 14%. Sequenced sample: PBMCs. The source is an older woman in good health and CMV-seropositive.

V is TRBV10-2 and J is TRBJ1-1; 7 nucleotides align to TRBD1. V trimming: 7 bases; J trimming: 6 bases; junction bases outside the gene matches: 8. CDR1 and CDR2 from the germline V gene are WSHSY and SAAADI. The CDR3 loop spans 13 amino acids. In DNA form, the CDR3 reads TGCGCCAGCAATCTTCAGGGGGACTCTGAAGCTTTCTTT. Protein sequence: CASNLQGDSEAFF.

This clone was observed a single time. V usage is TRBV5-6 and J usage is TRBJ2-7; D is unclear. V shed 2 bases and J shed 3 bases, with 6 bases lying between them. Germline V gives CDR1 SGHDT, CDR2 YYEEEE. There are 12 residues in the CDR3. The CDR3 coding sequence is TGTGCCAGCAGCTTATCAGGCTACGAGCAGTACTTC. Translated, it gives CASSLSGYEQYF. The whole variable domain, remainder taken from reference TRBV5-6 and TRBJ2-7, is DAGVTQSPTHLIKTRGQQVTLRCSPKSGHDTVSWYQQALGQGPQFIFQYYEEEERQRGNFPDRFSGHQFPNYSSELNVNALLLGDSALYLCASSLSGYEQYFGPGTRLTVT.

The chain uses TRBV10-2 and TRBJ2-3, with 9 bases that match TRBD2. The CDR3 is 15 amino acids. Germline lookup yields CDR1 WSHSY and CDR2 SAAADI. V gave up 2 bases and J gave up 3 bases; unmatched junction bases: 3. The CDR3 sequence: CASSEPSGGTDTQYF. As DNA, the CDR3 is TGCGCCAGCAGTGAGCCAAGCGGGGGGACAGATACGCAGTATTTT.

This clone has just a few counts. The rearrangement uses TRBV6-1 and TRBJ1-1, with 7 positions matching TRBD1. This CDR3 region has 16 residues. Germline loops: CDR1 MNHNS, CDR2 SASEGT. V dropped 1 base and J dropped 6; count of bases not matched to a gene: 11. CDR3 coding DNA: TGTGCCAGCAGTGAAGAGGTGGACAGGTCGGTTGCTGAAGCTTTCTTT. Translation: CASSEEVDRSVAEAFF.

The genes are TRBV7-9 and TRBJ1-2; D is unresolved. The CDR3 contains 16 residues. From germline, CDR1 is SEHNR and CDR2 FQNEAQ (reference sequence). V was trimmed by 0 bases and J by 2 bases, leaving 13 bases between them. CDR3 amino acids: CASSLAIQEENYGYTF. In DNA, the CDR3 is TGTGCCAGCAGCTTAGCGATCCAGGAAGAAAACTATGGCTACACCTTC.

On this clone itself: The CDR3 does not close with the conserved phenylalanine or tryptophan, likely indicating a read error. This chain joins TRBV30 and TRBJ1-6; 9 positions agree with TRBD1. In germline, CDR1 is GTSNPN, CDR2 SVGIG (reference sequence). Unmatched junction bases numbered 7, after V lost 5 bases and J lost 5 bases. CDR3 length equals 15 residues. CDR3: CAWCYGTGNNSPLHV. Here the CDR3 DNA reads TGTGCCTGGTGCTACGGGACAGGGAATAATTCACCCCTCCACGTT.

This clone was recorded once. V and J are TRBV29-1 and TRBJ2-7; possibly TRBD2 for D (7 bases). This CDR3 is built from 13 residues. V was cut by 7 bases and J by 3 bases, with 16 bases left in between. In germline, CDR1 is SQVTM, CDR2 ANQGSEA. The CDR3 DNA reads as TGCAGCGCCTGGGGAGGGGGGCTCTACGAGCAGTACTTC. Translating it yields CSAWGGGLYEQYF.

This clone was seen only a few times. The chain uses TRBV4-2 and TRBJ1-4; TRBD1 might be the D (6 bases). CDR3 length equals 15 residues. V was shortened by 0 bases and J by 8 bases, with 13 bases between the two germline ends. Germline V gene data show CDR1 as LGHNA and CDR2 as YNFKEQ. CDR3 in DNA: TGTGCCAGCAGCCAAGATCTGCAGGGGCGGGAAAAACTGTTTTTT. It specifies CASSQDLQGREKLFF.

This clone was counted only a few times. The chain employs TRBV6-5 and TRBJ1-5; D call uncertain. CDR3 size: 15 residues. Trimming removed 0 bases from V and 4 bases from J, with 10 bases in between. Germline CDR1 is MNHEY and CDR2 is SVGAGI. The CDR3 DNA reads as TGTGCCAGCAGTTACTCGAGACATGGGAATCAGCCCCAGCATTTT. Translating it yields CASSYSRHGNQPQHF.